This T cell receptor (beta chain) appears in the sequencing data of a study of OX40 agonist ivuxolimab in advanced cancers. General notes on the study: Ivuxolimab was a fully human IgG2 agonistic monoclonal antibody targeting the costimulatory receptor OX40 (CD134). Intravenous ivuxolimab was administered to patients every 2 weeks at six dose levels: 0.01, 0.1, 0.3, 1.5, 3 and 10 mg/kg. Of the 50 or so patients in dose escalation, 19 had hepatocellular carcinoma, about 15 had melanoma, 9 had renal cell carcinoma and 9 had head and neck cancer. A male proportion of about 79% and a mean age of roughly 58 years, ranging from about 20 to 79, were recorded for the dose-escalation cohort. Prior anti-PD-1, anti-PD-L1 or anti-CTLA-4 therapy was permitted, and checkpoint inhibitors had been received by roughly two fifths of dose-escalation patients. Three dose-escalation patients achieved partial responses, one with hepatocellular carcinoma and two with cutaneous melanoma. The point of sequencing TCRbeta in the periphery was to test whether ivuxolimab changed TCR sequence diversity and drove clonal T-cell expansion. The monotherapy dose-escalation portion (N ≈ 50 patients) of the phase I ivuxolimab trial is reported in the paper.

Points on this clone: Its antigen is unknown. Within one base of it there is no much larger clone, and no base qualities were kept.

For sequencing of the TCRbeta CDR3 region, genomic DNA was extracted from the sorted cells. The immunoSEQ Assay was used to sequence the TCRbeta CDR3 regions. The table comes from immuneACCESS by way of TCRdb, which keeps in-frame sequences with V and J called. Part of the clones is missing from these tables; in studies checked, under half for an unresolved V gene and the rest for unknown reasons. This sample has fewer than 80,000 clones in its table, and 85% of those were observed once. Over 4% of the sample goes to the ten largest clones. Broader findings and caveats from the paper: Low levels of normalized T-cell clonal expansion were also shown by some nonresponding patients. After ivuxolimab, expanded clones were on average more numerous among CD8+ T cells than among CD4+ T cells. In the 0.1-3.0 mg/kg groups, partial responders had among the lowest normalized peripheral clonal expansion, particularly in CD8+ T cells. The antigen specificity of the clonally expanded peripheral T cells was not determined. At doses of 0.1 to 3.0 mg/kg, clonal expansion of both CD4+ and CD8+ blood T cells was observed from baseline to week 6.

A distance of 11 bases separates the germline ends of V and J, which lose 3 bases and 0 bases respectively. The germline V gene (reference sequence) specifies LNHDA as CDR1 and SQIVND as CDR2. There are 16 amino acids in the CDR3, from cysteine to phenylalanine inclusive. This entry keeps only the CDR3 DNA: 48 bases, framed from base 1. Patients with autoimmune disease history or receiving systemic immunosuppression were excluded from the trial. Peripheral blood for TCR sequencing was collected from all dose cohorts at baseline, on cycle 4 day 1, and on cycle 7 day 1. Samples were obtained from an open-label, multicenter, first-in-human phase I dose-escalation trial of ivuxolimab. Adults with locally advanced or metastatic melanoma, renal cell carcinoma, hepatocellular carcinoma or head and neck squamous cell carcinoma were enrolled in the trial. Before TCR sequencing, CD4+ T cells and CD8+ T cells from peripheral blood were sorted into separate populations.

This TCR was recovered from an adult with an advanced solid tumor such as melanoma, head and neck, liver or kidney cancer. The source was CD4+ or CD8+ T cells sorted from blood, collected in a trial of the OX40 agonist ivuxolimab. Recombination linked TRBV19 to TRBJ1-4, and the D gene may be TRBD1, 6 bases matching. The CDR3 here reads CASSIQGRTTNEKLFF. The DNA is TGTGCCAGTAGTATCCAGGGGAGGACAACTAATGAAAAACTGTTTTTT. Where the CDR3 stops, the reference TRBV19 and TRBJ1-4 genes take over; the full variable domain is DGGITQSPKYLFRKEGQNVTLSCEQNLNHDAMYWYRQDPGQGLRLIYYSQIVNDFQKGDIAEGYSVSREKKESFPLTVTSAQKNPTAFYLCASSIQGRTTNEKLFFGSGTQLSVL.